This is a list of T cell receptor beta chains from one sample in a study of blood T cell repertoires in COVID-19. Some clones are missing from TCRdb's copy, which holds only in-frame ones; the method was immunoSEQ multiplex PCR. Altogether more than 95,000 clones are present, around 83% being singletons, with the ten largest covering 15% to 17%. The specimen sequenced was peripheral blood. The receptors shown here come from a woman older than 75 with acute or convalescent COVID-19. The CDR3 runs from the conserved cysteine through the conserved F or W. Each record gives: clone size, CDR3 length, J gene, V gene, D gene, CDR3 protein, CDR3 DNA. The D gene is left open where the match is weak. A clone size is listed for some rows: how often the clone was seen (once, few, many), or a class if it is expanded.

>few|18|TRBJ1-5|TRBV30|.
CAWSAQGVGAYSNQPQHF
TGTGCCTGGAGTGCACAGGGAGTGGGTGCTTATAGCAATCAGCCCCAGCATTTT
>few|14|TRBJ1-5|TRBV3-1/TRBV3-2|.
CASSQFYRNQPQHF
TGTGCCAGCAGCCAGTTCTACAGAAATCAGCCCCAGCATTTT
>.|16|TRBJ2-2|TRBV19|TRBD1
CASSSPGTGNTGELFF
TGTGCCAGTAGTTCTCCCGGGACAGGGAACACCGGGGAGCTGTTTTTT
>.|15|TRBJ1-1|TRBV7-9|.
CASSYLRGMGTEAFF
TGTGCCAGCAGCTACCTCCGGGGGATGGGAACTGAAGCTTTCTTT
>.|18|TRBJ2-2|TRBV28|.
CASSFPSDYQPNTGELFF
TGTGCCAGCAGTTTTCCTAGCGACTACCAACCGAACACCGGGGAGCTGTTTTTT
>.|15|TRBJ1-5|TRBV4-1|.
CASSQEGTGNQPQHF
TGCGCCAGCAGCCAAGAAGGAACAGGGAATCAGCCCCAGCATTTT
>.|12|TRBJ1-2|TRBV3-1/TRBV3-2|TRBD1
CASSPGGNGYTF
TGTGCCAGCAGCCCAGGGGGCAATGGCTACACCTTC
>once|15|TRBJ2-4|TRBV25-1|.
CASEDSGLAKNIQYF
TGTGCCAGTGAGGACAGTGGTTTAGCCAAAAACATTCAGTACTTC
>.|13|TRBJ2-2|TRBV30|.
CAWSVWGPGELFF
TGTGCCTGGAGTGTATGGGGCCCCGGGGAGCTGTTTTTT
>few|16|TRBJ1-2|TRBV21-1|.
CASSKGGDAPLYGYTF
TGTGCCAGCAGCAAAGGAGGTGACGCCCCCCTCTATGGCTACACCTTC
>.|14|TRBJ2-5|TRBV5-1|TRBD1
CASSLEGAEETQYF
TGCGCCAGCAGCTTGGAGGGGGCGGAAGAGACCCAGTACTTC
>.|14|TRBJ2-1|TRBV6-5|TRBD1
CASRGTGAYNEQFF
TGTGCCAGCAGGGGGACAGGGGCCTACAATGAGCAGTTCTTC
>.|17|TRBJ2-1|TRBV5-4|.
CASSRGLRGKTDNEQFF
TGTGCCAGCAGCCGGGGACTGAGAGGAAAAACAGACAATGAGCAGTTCTTC